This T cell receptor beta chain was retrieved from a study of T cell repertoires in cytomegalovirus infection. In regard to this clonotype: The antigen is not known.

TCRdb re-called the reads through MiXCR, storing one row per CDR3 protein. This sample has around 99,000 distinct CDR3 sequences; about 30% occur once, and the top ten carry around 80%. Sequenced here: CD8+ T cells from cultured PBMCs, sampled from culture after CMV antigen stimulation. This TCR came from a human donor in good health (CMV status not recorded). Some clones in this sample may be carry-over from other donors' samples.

CDR3 in amino acids: CAISEEGIADTQYF. DNA for the CDR3: TGTGCCATCAGTGAAGAAGGGATCGCAGATACGCAGTATTTT. The chain uses TRBV10-3 and TRBJ2-3; no clear D gene. CDR3 size: 14 residues. Germline V gives CDR1 ENHRY, CDR2 SYGVKD. The V end was cut by 3 bases, the J end by 4 bases, with 11 bases between.